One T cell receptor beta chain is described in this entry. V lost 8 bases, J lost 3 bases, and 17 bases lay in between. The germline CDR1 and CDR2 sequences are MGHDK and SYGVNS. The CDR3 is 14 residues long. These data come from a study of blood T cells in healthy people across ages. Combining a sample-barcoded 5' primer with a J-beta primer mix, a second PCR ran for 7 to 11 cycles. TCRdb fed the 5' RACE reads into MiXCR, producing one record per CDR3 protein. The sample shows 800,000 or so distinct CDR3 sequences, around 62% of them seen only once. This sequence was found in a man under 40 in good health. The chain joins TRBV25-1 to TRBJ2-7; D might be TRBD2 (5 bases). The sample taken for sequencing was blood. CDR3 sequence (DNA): TGTGCCAGCGGGAAGTCGGGAACTCGCTACGAGCAGTACTTC. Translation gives CASGKSGTRYEQYF.